The source of this TCR beta chain is a study of T cells in Graves' hyperthyroidism and ophthalmopathy. J lost 3 bases, V lost 6 bases, and 9 bases had no gene match. The CDR3 loop spans 17 amino acids. This clonotype occurred many times. Amplification of TCR beta CDR3 regions used RNA as the template. Researchers ran a first-round RT-PCR on the TCR CDR3 using the HTBI primer set. TCRdb independently ran MiXCR on the multiplex PCR reads; one entry per CDR3 protein. The sample holds 190,000 or so distinct CDR3 sequences, around 16% seen once. Sequenced: blood. The chain couples TRBV12-3 or TRBV12-4 to TRBJ2-5; TRBD2 matches at 14 bases. The TCR was taken from a man aged 40-50 years with Graves' hyperthyroidism. CDR3 protein: CASRGLAGGASKETQYF. In nucleotides, the CDR3 is TGTGCCAGCAGAGGACTAGCGGGGGGCGCATCCAAAGAGACCCAGTACTTC.